This T cell receptor (beta chain) was recovered during a study of OX40 agonist ivuxolimab in advanced cancers. Study observations and caveats: Among the lowest levels of clonal expansion were found in partial responders at 0.1-3.0 mg/kg. Clones of CD4+ and CD8+ blood T cells grew by week 6 at doses of 0.1 to 3.0 mg/kg.

Germline CDR1 SNHLY, CDR2 FYNNEI. The CDR3 is made up of 15 amino acids. Trimming removed 2 bases from V and 1 base from J; junction bases left unmatched: 4. As to this clone: Its target is not known.

It was autoimmune disease history or systemic immunosuppression that excluded patients. The method was immunoSEQ multiplex PCR; TCRdb's version includes in-frame clones alone and lacks a portion of them. The sample records some 39,000 clones, over 80% being singletons. The chain joins TRBV2 to TRBJ1-1, with 7 bases that match TRBD1. This TCR was sampled from an adult with an advanced solid tumor such as melanoma, head and neck, liver or kidney cancer. This sample comprised CD4+ or CD8+ T cells sorted from blood, obtained in a trial of the OX40 agonist ivuxolimab. CDR3 residues: CASSEMGTANTEAFF. CDR3 in DNA: TGTGCCAGCAGTGAAATGGGGACAGCGAACACTGAAGCTTTCTTT.